Listed below are T cell receptor beta chains from one sample, sequenced in a study of cytomegalovirus exposure and HLA in healthy donors. Profiling relied on immunoSEQ multiplex PCR, and the TCRdb table lists in-frame clones only, not all of them. The sample comprises 75,000 to 90,000 clones, around 80% of which are singletons, and about an eighth rests with the top ten. Sequenced input: PBMCs. The source is a human donor in good health. CDR3s include the opening cysteine and the closing phenylalanine or tryptophan. Fields, in order: V gene, J gene, D gene, clone size, CDR3 protein, CDR3 DNA. A D gene is named only where the DNA matches it firmly. Clone size is given for some rows only: seen once, a few or many times, or a class if the clone is expanded.

V: TRBV6-1; J: TRBJ2-5; D: TRBD2; size: -; CDR3: CASSAEISGGGETQYF; DNA: TGTGCCAGCAGTGCCGAAATTAGCGGGGGGGGAGAGACCCAGTACTTC
V: TRBV7-2; J: TRBJ2-5; D: -; size: -; CDR3: CASRLREETQYF; DNA: TGTGCCAGCAGACTCAGGGAAGAGACCCAGTACTTC
V: TRBV2; J: TRBJ1-1; D: -; size: -; CDR3: CATGELNTEAFF; DNA: TGTGCCACCGGGGAGTTAAACACTGAAGCTTTCTTT
V: TRBV11-3; J: TRBJ2-1; D: -; size: -; CDR3: CASSLEGGGGNEQFF; DNA: TGTGCCAGCAGCTTGGAGGGAGGAGGTGGCAATGAGCAGTTCTTC
V: TRBV19; J: TRBJ2-1; D: TRBD2; size: few; CDR3: CASSIQRGADEQFF; DNA: TGTGCCAGTAGTATCCAGCGGGGGGCCGATGAGCAGTTCTTC
V: TRBV6-5; J: TRBJ1-1; D: -; size: -; CDR3: CASGGLMNTEAFF; DNA: TGTGCCAGCGGGGGCCTCATGAACACTGAAGCTTTCTTT
V: TRBV30; J: TRBJ2-7; D: -; size: -; CDR3: CAWSVGGSYEQYF; DNA: TGTGCCTGGAGTGTGGGGGGATCCTACGAGCAGTACTTC
V: TRBV7-2; J: TRBJ1-6; D: -; size: few; CDR3: CASSFNGSPLHF; DNA: TGTGCCAGCAGCTTTAACGGGTCACCCCTCCACTTT
V: TRBV13; J: TRBJ2-1; D: TRBD2; size: -; CDR3: CASSSSGGAVAYNEQFF; DNA: TGTGCCAGCAGCTCTAGCGGGGGGGCCGTGGCCTACAATGAGCAGTTCTTC
V: TRBV5-6; J: TRBJ2-1; D: -; size: -; CDR3: CASSSIEGEQFF; DNA: TGTGCCAGCAGCTCCATAGAGGGTGAGCAGTTCTTC
V: TRBV6-5; J: TRBJ2-7; D: TRBD2; size: -; CDR3: CASSPTSGGAYEQYF; DNA: TGTGCCAGCAGCCCTACTAGCGGGGGGGCCTACGAGCAGTACTTC
V: TRBV18; J: TRBJ1-1; D: TRBD1; size: -; CDR3: CASSPTAGQAEAFF; DNA: TGTGCCAGCTCACCCACAGCTGGACAGGCAGAAGCTTTCTTT
V: TRBV9; J: TRBJ1-1; D: TRBD1; size: -; CDR3: CASSSGQGEAFF; DNA: TGTGCCAGCAGCTCTGGACAGGGGGAAGCTTTCTTT
V: TRBV6-5; J: TRBJ1-2; D: -; size: -; CDR3: CASSYTSAGEYGYTF; DNA: TGTGCCAGCAGTTACACGTCTGCGGGGGAATATGGCTACACCTTC
V: TRBV6-5; J: TRBJ1-2; D: -; size: -; CDR3: CASSFGHTGGYTF; DNA: TGTGCCAGCAGTTTCGGACATACGGGCGGCTACACCTTC
V: TRBV19; J: TRBJ2-7; D: TRBD1; size: -; CDR3: CASSALQGAAYEQYF; DNA: TGTGCCAGTAGTGCCCTACAGGGGGCGGCCTACGAGCAGTACTTC